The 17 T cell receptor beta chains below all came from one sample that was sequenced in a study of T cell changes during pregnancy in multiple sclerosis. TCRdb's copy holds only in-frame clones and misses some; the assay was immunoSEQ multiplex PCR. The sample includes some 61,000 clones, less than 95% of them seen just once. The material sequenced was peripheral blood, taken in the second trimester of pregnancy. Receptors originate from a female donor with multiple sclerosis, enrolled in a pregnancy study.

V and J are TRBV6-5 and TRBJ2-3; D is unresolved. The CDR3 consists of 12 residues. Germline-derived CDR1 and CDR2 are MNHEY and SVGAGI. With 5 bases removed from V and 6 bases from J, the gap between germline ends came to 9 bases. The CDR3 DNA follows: TGTGCCAGCAGTACGCTCGAGGATACGCAGTATTTT. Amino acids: CASSTLEDTQYF.

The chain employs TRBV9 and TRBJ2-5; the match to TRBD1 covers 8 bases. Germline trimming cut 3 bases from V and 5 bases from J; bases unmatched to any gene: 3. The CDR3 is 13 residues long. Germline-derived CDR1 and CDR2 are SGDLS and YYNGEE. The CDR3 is CASSAAGGETQYF. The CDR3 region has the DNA TGTGCCAGCAGCGCAGCAGGGGGCGAGACCCAGTACTTC.

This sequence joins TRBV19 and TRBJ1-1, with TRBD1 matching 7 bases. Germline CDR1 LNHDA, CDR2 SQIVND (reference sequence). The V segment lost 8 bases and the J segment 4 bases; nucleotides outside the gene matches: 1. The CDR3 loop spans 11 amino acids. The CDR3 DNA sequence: TGTGCCAGTGGACAGGTCACTGAAGCTTTCTTT. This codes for CASGQVTEAFF.

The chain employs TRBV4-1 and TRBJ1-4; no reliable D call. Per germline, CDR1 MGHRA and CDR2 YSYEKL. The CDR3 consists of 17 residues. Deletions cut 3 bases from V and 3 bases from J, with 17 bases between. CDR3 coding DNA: TGCGCCAGCAGCCAGTTCTTTGCAGTGGACTCTAATGAAAAACTGTTTTTT. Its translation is CASSQFFAVDSNEKLFF.

The CDR3 loop reads CSVESGVGEQYF. DNA of the CDR3: TGCAGCGTTGAGTCGGGGGTTGGGGAGCAGTACTTC. V and J are TRBV29-1 and TRBJ2-7; D perhaps matches TRBD2 (6 bases). The V gene lost 3 bases and the J gene lost 7 bases, with 13 bases spanning the gap. Germline V CDR1 and CDR2: SQVTM, ANQGSEA. This CDR3 contains 12 residues.

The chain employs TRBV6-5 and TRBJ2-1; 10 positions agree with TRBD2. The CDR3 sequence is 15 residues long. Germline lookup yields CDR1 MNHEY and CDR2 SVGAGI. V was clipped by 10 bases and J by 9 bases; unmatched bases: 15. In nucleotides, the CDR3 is TGTGCCACCGCTAACCGACTAGCGGGCTTACGTGAGCAGTTCTTC. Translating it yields CATANRLAGLREQFF.

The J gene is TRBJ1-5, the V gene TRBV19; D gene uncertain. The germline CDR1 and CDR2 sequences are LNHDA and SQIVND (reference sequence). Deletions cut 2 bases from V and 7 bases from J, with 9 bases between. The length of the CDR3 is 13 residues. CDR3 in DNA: TGTGCCAGTAGTATAAGGCTAGAGCAGCCCCAGCATTTT. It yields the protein CASSIRLEQPQHF.

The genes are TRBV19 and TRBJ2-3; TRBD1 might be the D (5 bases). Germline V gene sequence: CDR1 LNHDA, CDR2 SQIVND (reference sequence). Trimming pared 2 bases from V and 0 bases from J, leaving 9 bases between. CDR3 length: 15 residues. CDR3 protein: CASSIRTLSTDTQYF. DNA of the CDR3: TGTGCCAGTAGTATAAGGACACTTAGCACAGATACGCAGTATTTT.

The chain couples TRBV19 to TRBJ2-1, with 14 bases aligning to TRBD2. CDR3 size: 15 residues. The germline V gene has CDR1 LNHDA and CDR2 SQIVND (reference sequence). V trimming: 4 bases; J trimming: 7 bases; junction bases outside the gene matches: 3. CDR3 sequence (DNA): TGTGCCAGTAGTACGGGACTAGCGGGGGTTAATGAGCAGTTCTTC. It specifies CASSTGLAGVNEQFF.

The chain's CDR3 is CASKGYRELNQPQHF. As DNA, the CDR3 is TGTGCCAGTAAAGGATACAGGGAATTGAATCAGCCCCAGCATTTT. The V call is TRBV19, the J call TRBJ1-5; D is perhaps TRBD1 (6 bases). Germline CDR1 is LNHDA and CDR2 is SQIVND (reference sequence). The CDR3 has 15 residues. Trimming took off 7 bases at V and 4 bases at J, with 17 bases between the two ends.

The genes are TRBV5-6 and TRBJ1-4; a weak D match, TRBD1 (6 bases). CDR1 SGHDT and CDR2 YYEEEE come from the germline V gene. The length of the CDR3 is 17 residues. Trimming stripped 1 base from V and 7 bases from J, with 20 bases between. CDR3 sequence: CASSLNTGFRAVEKLFF. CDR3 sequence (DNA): TGTGCCAGCAGCTTGAATACAGGGTTCAGGGCAGTTGAAAAACTGTTTTTT.

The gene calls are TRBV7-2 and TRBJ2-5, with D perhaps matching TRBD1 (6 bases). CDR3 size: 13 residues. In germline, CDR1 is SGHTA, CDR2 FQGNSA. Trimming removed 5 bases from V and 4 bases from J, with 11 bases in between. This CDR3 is CASSTRQVETQYF. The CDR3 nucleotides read TGTGCCAGCAGCACCCGACAGGTAGAGACCCAGTACTTC.

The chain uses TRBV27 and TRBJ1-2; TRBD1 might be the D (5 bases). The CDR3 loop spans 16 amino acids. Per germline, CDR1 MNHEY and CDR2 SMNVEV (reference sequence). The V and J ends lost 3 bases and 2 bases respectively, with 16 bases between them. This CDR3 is CASSFAGGVKNYGYTF. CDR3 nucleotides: TGTGCCAGCAGTTTTGCAGGAGGGGTTAAAAACTATGGCTACACCTTC.

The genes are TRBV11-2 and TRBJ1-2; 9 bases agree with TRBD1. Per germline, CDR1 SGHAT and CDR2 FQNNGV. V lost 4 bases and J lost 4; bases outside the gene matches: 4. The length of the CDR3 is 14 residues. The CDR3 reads CASSSVTGGYGYTF. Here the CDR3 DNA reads TGTGCCAGCAGCTCAGTGACAGGGGGCTATGGCTACACCTTC.

CDR3 amino acids: CASSSGGGAYEQYF. The CDR3 region has the DNA TGTGCCAGCAGTTCTGGGGGAGGGGCCTACGAGCAGTACTTC. The chain links TRBV2 to TRBJ2-7; TRBD2 aligns across 7 bases. Germline lookup yields CDR1 SNHLY and CDR2 FYNNEI. The CDR3 has 14 residues. The V gene end was trimmed by 5 bases and the J gene end by 2 bases; junction bases not matched to a gene: 6.

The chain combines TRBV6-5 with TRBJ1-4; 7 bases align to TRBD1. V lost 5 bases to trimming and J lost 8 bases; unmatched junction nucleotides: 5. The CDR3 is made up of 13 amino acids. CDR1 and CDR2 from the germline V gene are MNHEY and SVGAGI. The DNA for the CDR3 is TGTGCCAGCAGTGGGGACAGCGGGGAAAAACTGTTTTTT. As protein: CASSGDSGEKLFF.

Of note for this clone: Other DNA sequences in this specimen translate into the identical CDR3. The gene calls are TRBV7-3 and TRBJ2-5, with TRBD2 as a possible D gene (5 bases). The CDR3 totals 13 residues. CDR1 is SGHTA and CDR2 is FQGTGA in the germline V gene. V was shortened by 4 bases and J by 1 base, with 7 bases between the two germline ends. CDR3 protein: CASSSSRQETQYF. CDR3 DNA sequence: TGTGCCAGCAGCTCTAGCCGCCAAGAGACCCAGTACTTC.